This TCR beta chain came from a study of T cells in Graves' hyperthyroidism and ophthalmopathy. Notes on the study in general: Prediction of ophthalmopathy progression came a median approximately 6.6 months pre-onset.

The hyperthyroidism patients had all been newly diagnosed, and their disease duration was under 2 months. Their ages ranged from 18 to 65 years. Clinical symptoms, serum thyroxine and TRAb, thyroid ultrasound and orbital computed tomography were used for the diagnoses. Concerning this clonotype: What it binds is not known.

Amplification targeted TCR beta CDR3 regions from RNA transcripts. The primer set for the first-round RT-PCR of the TCR CDR3 was HTBI. TCRdb reprocessed the multiplex PCR reads via MiXCR and lists one record per CDR3 protein. The data show 550,000 to 650,000 distinct CDR3 sequences, about 15% seen once. The CDR3 runs to 14 residues. Deletions cut 6 bases from V and 1 base from J, with 9 bases between. Germline assignment: CDR1 LGHDT and CDR2 YNNKEL (reference sequence). The sequencing sample was made of blood. The receptor was derived from a woman aged 25 to 39 with Graves' hyperthyroidism that later progressed to Graves' ophthalmopathy. The chain links TRBV3-1 to TRBJ2-2, with D possibly matching TRBD2 (6 bases). CDR3 protein: CASRRAGNTGELFF. Written as DNA, the CDR3 is TGTGCCAGCAGACGAGCGGGGAACACCGGGGAGCTGTTTTTT.